The T cell receptor beta chain described here comes from a study of response to subunit inactivated influenza vaccine. Study findings and constraints: The authors offered the suggestion that each seasonal influenza vaccination recruits few new T cells.

A word on this clonotype: Its specificity is not known.

A single record per CDR3 protein comes from TCRdb applying MiXCR to the RT-PCR reads. The sample contains about 580,000 distinct CDR3 sequences, 14% of which appear only once. CDR1 and CDR2 (germline): LGHDT, YNNKEL (reference sequence). J was trimmed by 2 bases and V by 5 bases; bases with no gene match: 9. The CDR3 length is 16 residues. The rearrangement links TRBV3-1 to TRBJ2-4; TRBD1 agrees at 7 bases. This sequence was found in a man aged 45 to 65 who received an inactivated influenza vaccine. This material consisted of PBMCs from blood, taken less than 13 days after vaccination. The CDR3 reads CASSFKQGTSKNIQYF. CDR3 DNA sequence: TGTGCCAGCAGCTTTAAACAGGGGACGTCCAAAAACATTCAGTACTTC. Based on the CDR3 plus reference TRBV3-1 and TRBJ2-4, the full variable domain is DTAVSQTPKYLVTQMGNDKSIKCEQNLGHDTMYWYKQDSKKFLKIMFSYNNKELIINETVPNRFSPKSPDKAHLNLHINSLELGDSAVYFCASSFKQGTSKNIQYFGAGTRLSVL.